This entry describes one TCR beta chain. Its matching antigen is unknown. Primed by a sample-barcoded 5' primer and a J-beta primer mix, a second PCR proceeded for 7 to 11 cycles. A 12-random-nucleotide template-switch adaptor tagged each cDNA molecule. TCRdb re-derived calls from the 5' RACE reads in MiXCR, one entry per CDR3 protein. The sample comprises almost 800,000 distinct CDR3 sequences, 58% of which are singletons, and 20% to 25% rests with the top ten. The data stem from a study of blood T cells in healthy people across ages. Findings and caveats of the study: It was not known whether donors were CMV positive (a possible confounder of expanded clonotype changes).

V lost 5 bases and J lost 8; bases outside the gene matches: 15. Germline-derived CDR1 and CDR2 are DFQATT and SNEGSKA (reference sequence). This CDR3 has 15 amino acids. This chain joins TRBV20-1 and TRBJ2-1, with 7 bases fitting TRBD1. What was sequenced was blood. This TCR was recovered from a man younger than 45 in good health. CDR3 DNA sequence: TGCAGTGCTTCGATACCCCTAGCTGGACAGGATGAGCAGTTCTTC. It is translated as CSASIPLAGQDEQFF.